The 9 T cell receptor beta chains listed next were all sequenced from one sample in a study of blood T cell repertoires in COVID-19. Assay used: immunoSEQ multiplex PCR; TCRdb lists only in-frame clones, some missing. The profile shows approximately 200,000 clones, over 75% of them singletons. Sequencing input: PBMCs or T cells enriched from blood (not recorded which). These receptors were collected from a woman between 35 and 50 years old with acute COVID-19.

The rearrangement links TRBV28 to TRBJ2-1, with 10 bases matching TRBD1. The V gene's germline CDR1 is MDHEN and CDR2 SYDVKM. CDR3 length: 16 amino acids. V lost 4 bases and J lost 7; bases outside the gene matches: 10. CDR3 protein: CASSSHRQGARNEQFF. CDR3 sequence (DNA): TGTGCCAGCAGTTCCCACAGACAGGGGGCGCGGAATGAGCAGTTCTTC.

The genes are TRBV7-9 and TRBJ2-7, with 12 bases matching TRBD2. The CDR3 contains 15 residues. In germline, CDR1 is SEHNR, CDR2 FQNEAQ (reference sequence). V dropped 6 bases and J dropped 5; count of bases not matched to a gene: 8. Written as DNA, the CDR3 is TGTGCCAGCAGACAGCTGACTAGCGGGAGTGACGAGCAGTACTTC. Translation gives CASRQLTSGSDEQYF.

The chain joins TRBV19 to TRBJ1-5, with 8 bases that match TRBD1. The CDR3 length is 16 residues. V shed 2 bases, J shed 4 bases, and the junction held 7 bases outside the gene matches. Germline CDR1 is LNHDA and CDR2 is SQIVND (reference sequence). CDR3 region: CASSIRKDRENQPQHF. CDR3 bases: TGTGCCAGTAGTATAAGGAAGGACAGGGAAAATCAGCCCCAGCATTTT.

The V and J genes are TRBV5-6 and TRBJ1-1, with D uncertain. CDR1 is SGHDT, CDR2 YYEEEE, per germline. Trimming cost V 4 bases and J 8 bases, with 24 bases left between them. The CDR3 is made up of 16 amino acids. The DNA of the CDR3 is TGTGCCAGCAGCCCTCCCAGCCCGACGGCCTCGGGAGAAGCTTTCTTT. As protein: CASSPPSPTASGEAFF.

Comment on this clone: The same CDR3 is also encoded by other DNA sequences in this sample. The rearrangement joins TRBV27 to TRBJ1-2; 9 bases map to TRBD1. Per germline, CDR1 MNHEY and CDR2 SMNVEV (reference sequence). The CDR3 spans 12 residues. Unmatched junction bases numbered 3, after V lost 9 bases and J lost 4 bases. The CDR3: CASRQGVYGYTF. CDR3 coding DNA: TGTGCCAGTAGACAGGGGGTCTATGGCTACACCTTC.

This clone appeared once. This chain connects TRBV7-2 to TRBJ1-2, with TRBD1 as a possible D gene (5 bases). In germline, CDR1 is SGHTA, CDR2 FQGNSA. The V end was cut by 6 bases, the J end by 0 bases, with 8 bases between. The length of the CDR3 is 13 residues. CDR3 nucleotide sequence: TGTGCCAGCAGACAGACAGCTAACTATGGCTACACCTTC. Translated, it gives CASRQTANYGYTF.

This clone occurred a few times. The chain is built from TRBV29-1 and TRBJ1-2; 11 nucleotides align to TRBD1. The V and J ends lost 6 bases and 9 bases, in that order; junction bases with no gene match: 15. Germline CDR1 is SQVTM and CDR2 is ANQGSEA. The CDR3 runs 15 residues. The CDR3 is CSVEELRGQGERYTF. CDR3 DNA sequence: TGCAGCGTAGAGGAACTACGGGGACAGGGGGAACGCTACACCTTC.

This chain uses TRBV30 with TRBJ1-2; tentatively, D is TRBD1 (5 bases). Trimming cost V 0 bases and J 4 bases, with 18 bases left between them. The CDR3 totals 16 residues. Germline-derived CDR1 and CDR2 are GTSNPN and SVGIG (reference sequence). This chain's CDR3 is CAWSVGAVRGFYGYTF. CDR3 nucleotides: TGTGCCTGGAGTGTAGGCGCCGTTCGGGGGTTCTATGGCTACACCTTC.

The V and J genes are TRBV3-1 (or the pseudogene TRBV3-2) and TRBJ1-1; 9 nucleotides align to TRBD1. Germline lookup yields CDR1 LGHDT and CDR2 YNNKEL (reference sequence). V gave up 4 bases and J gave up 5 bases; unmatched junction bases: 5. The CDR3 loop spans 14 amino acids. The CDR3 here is CASSRGQGNTEAFF. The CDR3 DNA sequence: TGTGCCAGCAGCCGCGGACAGGGGAATACTGAAGCTTTCTTT.